This TCR beta chain was retrieved from a study of blood T cell repertoires in COVID-19. Study-level background: Donors in the United States, Italy and Spain gave samples during acute or convalescent COVID-19. PBMCs, B-cell-depleted T cells, or T cells provided the cDNA or gDNA that made up the material.

Seattle patients were enrolled while actively infected and followed longitudinally. Original methodology: From reference gene primer amplification, estimates of nucleated cell counts were derived. Sequencing was performed with immunoSEQ multiplex PCR; in TCRdb, only in-frame clones are kept and a portion is missing. V and J calls and clone size come straight from that table; D and trimming were deduced from the DNA. The profile shows around 140,000 clones, around 89% of them singletons. V gave up 10 bases and J gave up 7 bases, with 19 bases separating them. CDR1 is SNHLY, CDR2 FYNNEI, per germline. The CDR3 sequence is 13 residues long.

This sequence joins TRBV2 and TRBJ1-2; possibly TRBD1 for D (6 bases). Material: peripheral blood. This clonotype originated in a human donor with COVID-19, enrolled during active disease. The donor label of this sample is uncertain. The CDR3 sequence: CATFVDRTGGYTF. The CDR3 bases are TGTGCCACCTTCGTAGACAGGACGGGTGGCTACACCTTC.